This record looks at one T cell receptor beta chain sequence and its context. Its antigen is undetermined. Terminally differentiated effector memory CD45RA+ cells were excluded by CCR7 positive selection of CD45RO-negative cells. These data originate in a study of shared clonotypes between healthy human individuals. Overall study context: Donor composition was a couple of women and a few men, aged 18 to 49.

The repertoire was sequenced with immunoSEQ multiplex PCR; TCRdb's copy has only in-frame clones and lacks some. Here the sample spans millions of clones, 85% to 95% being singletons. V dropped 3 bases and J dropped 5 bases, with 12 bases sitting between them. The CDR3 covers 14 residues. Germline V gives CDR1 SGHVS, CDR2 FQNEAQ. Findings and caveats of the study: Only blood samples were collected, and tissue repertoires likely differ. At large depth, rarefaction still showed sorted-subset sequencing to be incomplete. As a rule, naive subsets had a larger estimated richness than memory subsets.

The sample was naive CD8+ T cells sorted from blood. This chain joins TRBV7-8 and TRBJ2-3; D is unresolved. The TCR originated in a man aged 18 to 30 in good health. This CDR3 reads CASSFGIGLDTQYF. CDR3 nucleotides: TGTGCCAGCAGCTTTGGGATAGGTTTAGATACGCAGTATTTT. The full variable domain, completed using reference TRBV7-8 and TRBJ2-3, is GAGVSQSPRYKVAKRGQDVALRCDPISGHVSLFWYQQALGQGPEFLTYFQNEAQLDKSGLPSDRFFAERPEGSVSTLKIQRTQQEDSAVYLCASSFGIGLDTQYFGPGTRLTVL.